What follows is one TCR beta chain and its context. The data were obtained in a study of blood T cell repertoires in COVID-19. For the study at large: T cells, B-cell-depleted T cells, or PBMCs provided the cDNA or gDNA that served as material.

Germline CDR1 SGHNT, CDR2 YENEEA. With V trimmed by 5 bases and J by 5 bases, 9 bases remained unmatched. The CDR3 is 14 amino acids. The data were produced by immunoSEQ multiplex PCR, yet TCRdb's version contains in-frame clones alone and is incomplete. The sample has about 240,000 clones; approximately 83% are singletons. The chain combines TRBV11-3 with TRBJ2-7; 7 nucleotides agree with TRBD1. This TCR was recovered from a middle-aged woman with acute COVID-19. The sequenced sample was PBMCs or T cells enriched from blood (not recorded which). The CDR3 here is CASSPGGSPNEQYF. The CDR3 DNA reads as TGTGCCAGCAGCCCAGGGGGATCTCCGAACGAGCAGTACTTC.